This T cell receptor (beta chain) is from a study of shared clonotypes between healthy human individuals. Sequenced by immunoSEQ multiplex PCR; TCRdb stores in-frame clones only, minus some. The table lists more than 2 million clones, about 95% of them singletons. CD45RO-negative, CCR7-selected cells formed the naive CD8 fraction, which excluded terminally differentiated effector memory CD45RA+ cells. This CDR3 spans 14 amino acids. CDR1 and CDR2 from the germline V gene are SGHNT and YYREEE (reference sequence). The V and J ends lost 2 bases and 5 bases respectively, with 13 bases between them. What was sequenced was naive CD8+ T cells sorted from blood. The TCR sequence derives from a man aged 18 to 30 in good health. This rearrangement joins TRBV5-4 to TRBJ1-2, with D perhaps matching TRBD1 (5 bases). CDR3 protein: CASSFYDRLYGYTF. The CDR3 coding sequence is TGTGCCAGCAGCTTCTATGACAGACTTTATGGCTACACCTTC.